A single sample gave rise to the 4 T cell receptor beta chains below, sequenced in a study of control samples from healthy donors and cancer patients. Profiled with immunoSEQ multiplex PCR; TCRdb holds only in-frame clones, not every one. The sample includes 100,000 to 150,000 clones, about 95% of them seen just once. The sample comprised blood. All receptors derive from a man aged 25-45 years in good health.

This chain joins TRBV7-9 and TRBJ1-6; no reliable D call. Germline loops: CDR1 SEHNR, CDR2 FQNEAQ (reference sequence). V lost 5 bases to trimming and J lost 7 bases, with 9 bases between them. There are 13 residues in the CDR3. In DNA form, the CDR3 reads TGTGCCAGCAGCCCTTCGGGCAATTCACCCCTCCACTTT. Its translation is CASSPSGNSPLHF.

The J gene is TRBJ2-2, the V gene TRBV28; D is ambiguous. The CDR3 covers 13 residues. Germline V lookup: CDR1 MDHEN, CDR2 SYDVKM. V was clipped by 7 bases and J by 3 bases, with 9 bases between them. As DNA, the CDR3 is TGTGCCAGCAAGAGAGTGGACACCGGGGAGCTGTTTTTT. Its translation: CASKRVDTGELFF.

Only one count was recorded for this clone. The chain links TRBV6-5 to TRBJ1-5; D not resolved. This CDR3 spans 14 amino acids. Trimming took 7 bases from V and 2 from J, leaving 12 bases between them. CDR1 is MNHEY, CDR2 SVGAGI, per germline. In DNA, the CDR3 is TGTGCCAGCATCCCCGGGAGTCGCAATCAGCCCCAGCATTTT. Translation gives CASIPGSRNQPQHF.

The chain recombines TRBV24-1 with TRBJ2-7; D unresolved. V lost 2 bases and J 5 bases, leaving 12 bases between the germline ends. The CDR3 length is 14 residues. The V gene's germline CDR1 is KGHDR and CDR2 SFDVKD. The DNA for the CDR3 is TGTGCCACCAGTGATTCGGCAGCCGGCCACGAGCAGTACTTC. Its protein product is CATSDSAAGHEQYF.